This is a list of T cell receptor beta chains from one sample in a study of T-cell reconstitution after alpha-beta-depleted transplantation in children. TCRdb recomputed calls from the PCR reads with MiXCR, one row per CDR3 protein. The profile shows approximately 520,000 distinct CDR3 sequences, about an eighth of them singletons. The source material was PBMCs, mostly from graft donor cells, sampled 180 days after TCRalphabeta/CD19-depleted stem cell transplant. All receptors come from a female patient aged 2-10 years who had a stem cell transplant for aplastic anemia, so the T cells may come from the graft donor. Both conserved end residues are part of each CDR3. D genes are given only for firm matches. Clone size appears in some rows only: once, few, many, or a class for an expanded clone.

D gene	CDR3 length	clone size	V gene	J gene	CDR3 DNA	CDR3 protein
TRBD2	18	.	TRBV6-5	TRBJ2-5	TGTGCCAGCAGTTACTCGAGATTGTCGGGACTAAATCAAGAGACCCAGTACTTC	CASSYSRLSGLNQETQYF
.	16	many	TRBV5-8	TRBJ1-1	TGTGCCAGCAGCATAAGGCCCATTCCTATGAACACTGAAGCTTTCTTT	CASSIRPIPMNTEAFF
.	15	few	TRBV11-2	TRBJ2-3	TGTGCCAGCAGCCCCCCAGGAGCGGCAACAGATACGCAGTATTTT	CASSPPGAATDTQYF
TRBD2	16	.	TRBV5-4	TRBJ2-1	TGTGCCAGCAGCTTGAGTTCTTCTAGCGGTACGAATGAGCAGTTCTTC	CASSLSSSSGTNEQFF
.	17	few	TRBV6-5	TRBJ2-1	TGTGCCAGCAGTTACCCTTGGAAGGACGGTATCTACAATGAGCAGTTCTTC	CASSYPWKDGIYNEQFF
TRBD2	15	many	TRBV29-1	TRBJ2-1	TGCAGCGTCTCCGGGACTAGCGGGAGAACCAATGAGCAGTTCTTC	CSVSGTSGRTNEQFF
.	18	.	TRBV11-2	TRBJ2-6	TGTGCCAGCAGCTTAGTCGTAGGTCGGGGATTGGGGGCCAACGTCCTGACTTTC	CASSLVVGRGLGANVLTF
.	19	.	TRBV6-1	TRBJ1-3	TGTGCCAGCAGTGAAGCGCCGGGACCTACAACCCTCCTGGCTCACACCATATATTTT	CASSEAPGPTTLLAHTIYF
TRBD2	18	few	TRBV6-5	TRBJ2-1	TGTGCCAGCAGTTACTCCGGACTAGCGGGAGGGCCCTACAATGAGCAGTTCTTC	CASSYSGLAGGPYNEQFF
.	15	few	TRBV20-1	TRBJ2-1	TGCAGTGCTAGAGTGGCCCCCAGATGGGGCAATGAGCAGTTCTTC	CSARVAPRWGNEQFF
.	15	.	TRBV7-2	TRBJ2-7	TGTGCCAGCAGCTTAGAGGGCGGAGGGACGTTCGAGCAGTACTTC	CASSLEGGGTFEQYF
.	17	.	TRBV2	TRBJ2-1	TGTGCCAGCGGGGTGGGGCGGCTATTAAGCTCCTACAATGAGCAGTTCTTC	CASGVGRLLSSYNEQFF
.	14	few	TRBV2	TRBJ1-5	TGTGCCAGCAGTGACGGTTGGGACAATCAGCCCCAGCATTTT	CASSDGWDNQPQHF
.	18	.	TRBV4-1	TRBJ2-2	TGCGCCAGCAGCCAAGATCCGCCTGTCTCTCTGGGAACCGGGGAGCTGTTTTTT	CASSQDPPVSLGTGELFF
TRBD1	13	few	TRBV6-1	TRBJ2-5	TGTGCCAGCACCTCGACAGGGCACGAGACCCAGTACTTC	CASTSTGHETQYF
.	15	many	TRBV9	TRBJ2-2	TGTGCCAGCAGCGTAGAGGAGGGGCGCACCGGGGAGCTGTTTTTT	CASSVEEGRTGELFF
.	11	.	TRBV7-2	TRBJ2-1	TGTGCCAGCAGCTGGGAGGATGAGCAGTTCTTC	CASSWEDEQFF
.	14	many	TRBV29-1	TRBJ2-5	TGCAGCGTTGATGACACTTGGGGGCAAGAGACCCAGTACTTC	CSVDDTWGQETQYF
.	14	few	TRBV24-1	TRBJ2-1	TGTGCCACCAGTGAGGACCTCAATCCCCATGAGCAGTTCTTC	CATSEDLNPHEQFF
.	12	.	TRBV28	TRBJ1-5	TGTGCCAGCATCGAGCGGGGCCAGCCCCAGCATTTT	CASIERGQPQHF
.	13	.	TRBV7-6	TRBJ2-3	TGTGCCAGCAGCTTAGGGGAGCCAGATACGCAGTATTTT	CASSLGEPDTQYF
TRBD2	15	.	TRBV4-3	TRBJ2-1	TGCGCCAGCAGCCAATCCGGGACTAAGTACAATGAGCAGTTCTTC	CASSQSGTKYNEQFF
.	12	.	TRBV12-3/TRBV12-4	TRBJ1-1	TGTGCCAGCAGTAGGGGTCCTCTTGAAGCTTTCTTT	CASSRGPLEAFF
.	15	few	TRBV6-1	TRBJ2-1	TGTGCCAGCAGGGGACGGGACGCCCGCAACAATGAGCAGTTCTTC	CASRGRDARNNEQFF
TRBD1	14	.	TRBV27	TRBJ1-2	TGTGCCAGCAGTTCGCCGGGACAGCTAGGAGGCTACACCTTC	CASSSPGQLGGYTF
.	12	many	TRBV12-3/TRBV12-4	TRBJ1-2	TGTGCCAGCAGTCCCGGGGTGGGCGGCTACACCTTC	CASSPGVGGYTF
.	15	many	TRBV11-1	TRBJ2-7	TGTGCCAGCAGCTACGGACAGAGCCGCTCCTACGAGCAGTACTTC	CASSYGQSRSYEQYF
.	16	.	TRBV7-2	TRBJ2-7	TGTGCCAGCAGCTTAGGGGGTTCGGGGAACCCCTACGAGCAGTACTTC	CASSLGGSGNPYEQYF
TRBD2	15	.	TRBV20-1	TRBJ2-1	TGCAGTGCTAGTGATAGCGGGAGCTCCTACAATGAGCAGTTCTTC	CSASDSGSSYNEQFF
TRBD1	17	few	TRBV27	TRBJ1-2	TGTGCCAGCAGGGGACAGGGCAGTACGGATTTTGGCTATGGCTACACCTTC	CASRGQGSTDFGYGYTF
.	16	few	TRBV7-9	TRBJ1-1	TGTGCCAGCAGCCCCGGCGTTAGGGAGATAGACACTGAAGCTTTCTTT	CASSPGVREIDTEAFF
.	16	.	TRBV5-1	TRBJ2-7	TGCGCCAGCAGCCCAGCCGCGCACCGCGGCTCCTACGAGCAGTACTTC	CASSPAAHRGSYEQYF
.	16	.	TRBV7-2	TRBJ2-1	TGTGCCAGCAGCTTAGGAGGAGCGGGTGGCTACAATGAGCAGTTCTTC	CASSLGGAGGYNEQFF
TRBD1	17	few	TRBV15	TRBJ1-2	TGTGCCACCAGCAGAGGAGGGACAGGGGGCAAGGTCTATGGCTACACCTTC	CATSRGGTGGKVYGYTF
.	15	few	TRBV10-1	TRBJ2-3	TGCGCCAGCAGCGTGGGGGCGGGAGCGGCAGATACGCAGTATTTT	CASSVGAGAADTQYF
TRBD2	15	few	TRBV20-1	TRBJ2-1	TGCAGTGCTAGAATGGGGGGAGGGCCGTACAATGAGCAGTTCTTC	CSARMGGGPYNEQFF
TRBD1	13	.	TRBV12-3/TRBV12-4	TRBJ2-5	TGTGCCAGCAGTAAAACAGGGGAAGAGACCCAGTACTTC	CASSKTGEETQYF
.	16	.	TRBV4-3	TRBJ2-6	TGCGCCAGCAGCCAAGAATCGGCCTCTGGGGCCAACGTCCTGACTTTC	CASSQESASGANVLTF
.	16	many	TRBV20-1	TRBJ2-5	TGCAGTGCTAGCCTGCCCCCCCCGGGCCCCACGGAGACCCAGTACTTC	CSASLPPPGPTETQYF
.	14	few	TRBV12-3/TRBV12-4	TRBJ2-5	TGTGCCAGCACCCCAGGACCAGCTCAAGAGACCCAGTACTTC	CASTPGPAQETQYF
.	14	.	TRBV29-1	TRBJ1-1	TGCAGCGTTGAGGGGACACCTACTAACACTGAAGCTTTCTTT	CSVEGTPTNTEAFF
TRBD1	15	.	TRBV28	TRBJ1-1	TGTGCCAGCAGTTTATACAAACAGGGGGCGCCTGAAGCTTTCTTT	CASSLYKQGAPEAFF
.	14	few	TRBV6-1	TRBJ2-7	TGTGCCAGCAGGCGACACCGGGACACCTACGAGCAGTACTTC	CASRRHRDTYEQYF
.	14	.	TRBV6-2/TRBV6-3	TRBJ1-5	TGTGCCAGCAGCGCTCGTAGGGTGGAGCAGCCCCAGCATTTT	CASSARRVEQPQHF
.	13	.	TRBV7-8	TRBJ2-5	TGTGCCAGCAGACTCGGAAAAGGGGAGACCCAGTACTTC	CASRLGKGETQYF
.	14	.	TRBV6-5	TRBJ2-1	TGTGCCAGCAGTTACTCAGACAAATACAATGAGCAGTTCTTC	CASSYSDKYNEQFF
TRBD2	14	.	TRBV6-1	TRBJ2-5	TGTGCCAGCGGCAAACGGGGGGGGTTAGAGACCCAGTACTTC	CASGKRGGLETQYF
.	12	.	TRBV21-1	TRBJ1-4	TGTGCCAGCAGCTCCTACTATGAAAAACTGTTTTTT	CASSSYYEKLFF
.	15	few	TRBV24-1	TRBJ1-1	TGTGCCACCAGTGACTACCGGGGGGGTCGCACTGAAGCTTTCTTT	CATSDYRGGRTEAFF
TRBD1	14	few	TRBV29-1	TRBJ1-5	TGCAGCGTTAATACAGGGGGGAGCAATCAGCCCCAGCATTTT	CSVNTGGSNQPQHF
TRBD2	14	many	TRBV20-1	TRBJ2-7	TGCAGTGCCACACTAGCGGGAGGGATCCTCGAGCAGTACTTC	CSATLAGGILEQYF
.	14	.	TRBV6-1	TRBJ2-6	TGTGCCAGCCTTGAGAGCTCTGGGGCCAACGTCCTGACTTTC	CASLESSGANVLTF
.	14	.	TRBV25-1	TRBJ1-2	TGTGCCAGCAGTGAATCGGCAGGGTACTATGGCTACACCTTC	CASSESAGYYGYTF
.	15	few	TRBV6-5	TRBJ1-1	TGTGCCAGCAGTTACTCGGGGGGGACGAACACTGAAGCTTTCTTT	CASSYSGGTNTEAFF
.	12	.	TRBV20-1	TRBJ1-3	TGCAGTGCTAGTACCCCTGGAAACACCATATATTTT	CSASTPGNTIYF